This T cell receptor beta chain was identified during a study of CD8+ T cells in alopecia areata. Regarding the study as a whole: Alphabeta T cells residing in normal skin are also sequenced in scalp samples. Alopecia totalis/universalis scalp especially showed more expanded CD8+ clones than normal scalp. In patients, TCRs were shared less clearly than in mice, and HLA may possibly be involved.

The count of this clone is one. Its antigen is undetermined. Investigators isolated RNA and reverse transcribed it into cDNA to act as the sequencing template. The repertoire was sequenced with immunoSEQ multiplex PCR; TCRdb's copy has only in-frame clones and lacks some. This sample carries 100,000 to 150,000 clones, around 45% of them seen once, and the ten largest clones take about 10%. Investigators sorted PBMCs to obtain both CD4+ and CD8+ T cells. CDR1 and CDR2 (germline): SNHLY, FYNNEI. The CDR3 runs 13 residues. V was cut by 7 bases and J by 2 bases, with 8 bases left in between. The TCR comes from a human donor with alopecia areata. The chain uses TRBV2 and TRBJ2-2; D gene unclear. Input material: NKG2D-low CD8+ T cells sorted from blood. The CDR3 coding sequence is TGTGCCAGCACTAGTATCAACACCGGGGAGCTGTTTTTT. This gives the protein CASTSINTGELFF. Using reference TRBV2 and TRBJ2-2 for the parts outside the CDR3, the full variable domain is EPEVTQTPSHQVTQMGQEVILRCVPISNHLYFYWYRQILGQKVEFLVSFYNNEISEKSEIFDDQFSVERPDGSNFTLKIRSTKLEDSAMYFCASTSINTGELFFGEGSRLTVL.